Described below is a single T cell receptor beta chain sequence and its context. Its antigen specificity is not known. Per-base quality was not reported, and no clone a single base away is much larger than it. The library came from the immunoSEQ multiplex PCR assay. Adaptive Biotechnologies (Seattle, WA) carried out the genomic DNA extraction, TRB sequencing and normalization. The source study handled its data this way. Clonality was calculated as one minus the Shannon entropy of productive TRB sequences, normalized by log2 of unique productive sequences. KLL-specific clonotypes in tumors were found by matching TCRbeta CDR3 amino acid sequences to the sequences from the tetramer-sorted sample of each patient. The clones in this table, taken by TCRdb from immuneACCESS, are in-frame only. Not every clone is retained; where verified, under half of the shortfall comes from an unresolved V gene, and the cause of the rest is unknown. V and J calls and clone size are those listed in that table; D and trimming were worked out from the DNA. The sample table contains 20,000 to 25,000 clones; only one count was recorded for roughly 87% of them. The ten largest account for around 2.5% of the sample.

The germline V and J ends show losses of 5 bases and 6 bases respectively, and no gene match explains 7 bases of the junction. CDR1 is given as MNHNS and CDR2 as SASEGT, both from the germline V gene. The CDR3 numbers 14 residues from cysteine through phenylalanine. Kept here is only the CDR3 DNA, which spans 42 bases and is read in frame from base 1. By immunohistochemistry, the tumors of all patients showed robust positive staining for Merkel cell polyomavirus Large T antigen. Eleven to twelve Merkel cell carcinoma patients with robust KLL-tetramer+ populations, above 0.04% of CD8+ T cells, in blood and/or cultured TIL were included. Every patient was Caucasian, and patient ages had a median of about 70 years and ranged from about 50 to 85 years. Lymph node tumors were analyzed for patients with unknown primaries who presented with nodal disease, or when insufficient primary tissue was available.

The data derive from a study of tumor-infiltrating T cells and Merkel cell polyomavirus (dated by TCRdb to 2015 to 2018). As for the study more broadly: CD8+ T cells specific for the Merkel cell polyomavirus KLL epitope were examined in Merkel cell carcinoma patients. Patients came in at different disease stages and had a median follow-up of approximately 2.9 years, ranging from about 1.1 to 6.0 years. Varied, non-standardized therapies, including chemotherapy, radiation and immunotherapies, were received by the patients. TRB sequencing covered KLL-tetramer-sorted cells from blood or tumor-infiltrating lymphocytes in 14 samples, plus 12 matched whole-tumor samples. Across the study, one tumor sample was a frozen nodal tumor digest and one was a flash-frozen core biopsy of a metastasis. Most whole-tumor samples were approximately 23-micron curls cut from formalin-fixed, paraffin-embedded tissue blocks.

Here is what the overall study found, with its caveats: Because only a single viral epitope was studied, T cells directed against other Merkel cell polyomavirus epitopes were not captured. KLL-specific TRB repertoires proved diverse and largely private: among nearly 400 unique sequences, only one clonotype was public, and a couple of patients shared that clonotype. A significant MCC-specific survival advantage (P = 0.0051) was associated with a greater number of unique KLL-specific clonotypes in tumors (about 5-110 vs 0-3). A higher intratumoral fraction of KLL-specific T cells (about 1.7-18% versus about 0-0.14%) was associated with significantly improved MCC-specific survival. The small sample size of the study (n of about eleven patients) is recognized as a limitation.

The receptor's source is a man aged 45 to 65 with Merkel cell carcinoma. Sequences were obtained from lymph node tissue. This receptor chain uses TRBV6-1 and TRBJ1-2; a stretch of 9 junction bases matches TRBD1. The encoded CDR3 is CASSFLQGADGYTF. The DNA sequence follows: TGTGCCAGCAGTTTTTTACAGGGGGCGGATGGCTACACCTTC.